The source of this T cell receptor beta chain is a study of shared clonotypes between healthy human individuals. For this clone: Its specificity is unknown.

Repertoires were generated with immunoSEQ multiplex PCR, while TCRdb's copy carries only in-frame clones and drops some. Of nearly 1 million clones in the sample, more than 75% were seen once. Study observations and caveats: Clonotype sharing among the donors was expected to vary with sequencing depth. Larger estimated richness was generally seen in naive subsets than in memory subsets.

The study drew its donors from healthy HIV-negative adults without recent acute infections or vaccinations. Division of CD4+ cells produced a CD45RA+ naive subset and a CD45RA-negative memory subset. This TCR came from a man aged 18 to 30 in good health. The sequenced material came from memory CD4+ T cells sorted from blood. Subset of the sample: CD45RA-negative fraction.

CDR3 protein: CASSQLAVNYNEQFF. The CDR3 coding sequence is TGCGCCAGCAGCCAACTAGCGGTAAATTACAATGAGCAGTTCTTC. J is TRBJ2-1 and V is TRBV4-3, with TRBD2 identical over 7 bases. After removal of 2 bases from V and 4 bases from J, the junction contained 5 bases not matched to a gene. Germline-derived CDR1 and CDR2 are LGHNA and YSLEER. The CDR3 runs to 15 residues.